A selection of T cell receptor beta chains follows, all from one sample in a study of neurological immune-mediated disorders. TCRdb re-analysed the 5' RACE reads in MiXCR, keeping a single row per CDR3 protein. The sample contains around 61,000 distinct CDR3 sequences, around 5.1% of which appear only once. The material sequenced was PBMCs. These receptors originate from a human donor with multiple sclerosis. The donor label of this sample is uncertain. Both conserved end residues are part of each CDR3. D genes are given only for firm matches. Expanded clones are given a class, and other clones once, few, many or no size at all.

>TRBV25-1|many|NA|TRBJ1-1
CASSEFPPGVAFF
TGTGCCAGCAGTGAATTCCCACCCGGGGTAGCTTTCTTT
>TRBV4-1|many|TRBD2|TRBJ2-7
CASSPGLAGAYEQYF
TGCGCCAGCAGCCCAGGACTAGCGGGGGCCTACGAGCAGTACTTC
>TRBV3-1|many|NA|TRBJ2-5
CASSQEDTGQRETQYF
TGTGCCAGCAGCCAAGAAGATACCGGACAGAGAGAGACCCAGTACTTC
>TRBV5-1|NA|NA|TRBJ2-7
CASSLVVGSTYEQYF
TGCGCCAGCAGCTTGGTAGTGGGGTCAACCTACGAGCAGTACTTC
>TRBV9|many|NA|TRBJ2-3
CASSVGNTDTQYF
TGTGCCAGCAGCGTAGGCAACACAGATACGCAGTATTTT
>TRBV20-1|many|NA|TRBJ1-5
CSASRGAGQPQHF
TGCAGTGCTTCCCGGGGGGCAGGTCAGCCCCAGCATTTT
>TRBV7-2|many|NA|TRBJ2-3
CASSFSQDTQYF
TGTGCCAGCAGTTTCAGCCAGGATACGCAGTATTTT
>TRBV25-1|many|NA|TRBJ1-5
CASSEEGWQPQHF
TGTGCCAGCAGTGAAGAGGGATGGCAGCCCCAGCATTTT
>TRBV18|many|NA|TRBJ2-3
CASSPGQASTDTQYF
TGTGCCAGCTCACCAGGCCAGGCCAGCACAGATACGCAGTATTTT
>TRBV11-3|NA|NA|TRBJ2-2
CASSPTATGELFF
TGTGCCAGCAGCCCTACAGCCACCGGGGAGCTGTTTTTT
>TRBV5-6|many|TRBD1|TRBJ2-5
CASSLLGQGETQYF
TGTGCCAGCAGTCTTCTTGGACAGGGGGAGACCCAGTACTTC
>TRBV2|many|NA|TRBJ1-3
CASSLPPGGYGNTIYF
TGTGCCAGCAGCCTTCCACCTGGGGGGTATGGAAACACCATATATTTT
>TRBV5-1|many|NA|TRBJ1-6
CASSLEPLNNSPLHF
TGCGCCAGCAGCTTGGAACCTCTAAATAATTCACCCCTCCACTTT
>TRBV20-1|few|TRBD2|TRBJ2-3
CSARIVTSGDTDTQYF
TGCAGTGCTAGAATCGTGACTAGCGGGGACACAGATACGCAGTATTTT
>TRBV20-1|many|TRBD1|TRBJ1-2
CSARRHGTDYGYTF
TGCAGTGCTAGAAGACACGGGACAGACTATGGCTACACCTTC
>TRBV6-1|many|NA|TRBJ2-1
CASTVIPTANEQFF
TGTGCCAGCACTGTTATTCCGACGGCAAATGAGCAGTTCTTC
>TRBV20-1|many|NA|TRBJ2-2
CSAYAGFGELFF
TGCAGTGCCTACGCGGGTTTCGGGGAGCTGTTTTTT
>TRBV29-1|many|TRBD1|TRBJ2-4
CSVTLRGIAKNIQYF
TGCAGCGTGACCCTCAGGGGGATAGCCAAAAACATTCAGTACTTC
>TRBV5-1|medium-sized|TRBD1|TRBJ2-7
CASSARDRAYEQYF
TGCGCCAGCAGCGCCCGGGACAGGGCCTACGAGCAGTACTTC
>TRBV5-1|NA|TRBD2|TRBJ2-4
CASRGLAGDIQYF
TGCGCCAGCAGGGGACTAGCGGGGGACATTCAGTACTTC
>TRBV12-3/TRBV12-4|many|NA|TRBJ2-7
CASSLLAPYEQYF
TGTGCCAGCAGTTTACTGGCCCCCTACGAGCAGTACTTC
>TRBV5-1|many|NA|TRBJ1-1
CASSPDSTNTEAFF
TGCGCCAGCAGCCCGGACAGTACGAACACTGAAGCTTTCTTT
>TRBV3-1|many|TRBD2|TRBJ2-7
CASSHGTSAYEQYF
TGTGCCAGCAGCCACGGGACTAGCGCCTACGAGCAGTACTTC
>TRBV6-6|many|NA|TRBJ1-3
CASSYSQQEIDF
TGTGCCAGCAGTTACTCGCAACAGGAGATAGATTTT
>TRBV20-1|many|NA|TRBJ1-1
CSARVASGNTEAFF
TGCAGTGCTAGAGTCGCGTCGGGAAACACTGAAGCTTTCTTT